This T cell receptor (beta chain) was recorded in a study of T cell clonality in common variable immunodeficiency. General study points: In common variable immunodeficiency, TCR beta chains reportedly carried fewer deletions and N-nucleotide insertions.

Per the germline V gene, CDR1 is GTSNPN and CDR2 is SVGIG (reference sequence). This CDR3 comprises 15 residues. J lost 8 bases, V lost 4 bases, and 14 bases had no gene match. This clone came up a few times. Antigen: not known. The read gets to within 3 residues of the CDR3 end, and the germline J gene fills in the rest. Assay used: immunoSEQ multiplex PCR; TCRdb lists only in-frame clones, some missing. This sample carries around 14,000 clones, none of them present only once. The TCR originated in a human donor with common variable immunodeficiency. The genes are TRBV30 and TRBJ1-3; 7 bases are a match to TRBD1. The material sequenced was peripheral blood mononuclear cells. The CDR3 bases that were read are TGTGCCTGGAAACCTCACAGGGGTTTATTAGACACC. It translates to CAWKPHRGLLDT. Given in full, the CDR3 is CAWKPHRGLLDTIYF.